This section outlines one T cell receptor beta chain sequence together with its context. Its antigen target is currently unknown. It has no much larger one-base neighbor in the sample; base qualities were not kept. Its CDR3 holds 15 amino acids, cysteine through phenylalanine. Here the CDR3 DNA is all that survives: 45 bases in frame from base 1. V is shortened by 4 bases, J by 5 bases, and the region joining them spans 16 bases. The germline V gene (reference sequence) supplies CDR1 SGHNT and CDR2 YYREEE. Genomic DNA was extracted from sorted cells with the QIAGEN DNeasy Blood and Tissue Kit for TCRbeta CDR3 sequencing. High-throughput TCRbeta CDR3 sequencing was carried out commercially through immunoSEQ, with PCR amplification with bias correction and internal controls included. Regarding the original processing steps: Unique productive TCRbeta sequences were defined by CDR3 nucleotide sequence where primers matched, otherwise by CDR3 amino acid sequence with Vbeta and Jbeta genes. Sorting error was corrected by removing sequences shared between sorted populations at a frequency ratio of 2:1 or less, and the remaining shared sequences were assigned to the higher population. A sequence counted as donor-reactive if, in CFSE-low cells, the sequence had a frequency of at least 0.01% and was expanded at least 5-fold compared with unstimulated cells. Jensen-Shannon divergence, calculated on the top 100 TCRbeta sequences ranked by frequency, was used to quantify repertoire divergence. For any sample with multiple sequencing runs, sorting error was corrected in each run separately before the runs were pooled. TCRdb holds this immuneACCESS table with in-frame rearrangements only. Some clones are missing; in checked studies, unresolved V genes explain under half, and the rest has no known cause. The V and J calls and the clone size are those of that table, but D and trimming were determined from the DNA. The sample table lists about 73,000 clones, nearly 98% of them with a count of one. The ten most abundant clones make up 0.56% of the sample.

The source of the sample is a study of Tregs in tolerant kidney transplant recipients (dated by TCRdb to about 2019). About the full investigation: Related donors were used in the transplants with nonmyeloablative bone marrow transplantation, and mixed chimerism was transient in the human trials. TCRbeta sequencing was used in the study to identify donor-specific regulatory T cells before combined kidney and bone marrow transplantation, and the identified cells were then tracked after transplant.

General findings and caveats noted by the study authors: Expanding Tregs with activated donor B cells appeared to identify the most biologically relevant and donor-specific TCRbeta repertoire. In tolerant patients, donor-specific Tregs expanded more than Tregs overall, which suggests antigen-driven rather than nonspecific expansion. For some patients the PCR primers changed over time, which made it impossible to compare the samples from those patients at the nucleotide level. Biological reproducibility was not directly assessed, although technical replication error appeared to be minimal. The study was constrained by small patient numbers, and validation of the findings is required in larger populations and under other immunosuppression protocols.

Read against the paper, the sample's time point label means: blood sample drawn before combined kidney and bone marrow transplant. Thawed PBMCs were FACS-sorted into unstimulated Tregs (CD4+CD25+CD127-), CD4+ non-Tregs (CD4+CD25-), CD4 cells and CD8 cells. Patients were 4 combined kidney and bone marrow transplant recipients from the ITN036ST trial, and only these trial subjects had samples available. Healthy control blood was processed to PBMCs with a Ficoll density gradient and then cryopreserved, whereas patient PBMCs were collected both before and after transplant. The TCR was taken from a human donor who received a combined kidney and bone marrow transplant. The sequence links TRBV5-4 to TRBJ1-5; D gene: possibly TRBD1, on 6 matching bases. This specimen was CD4+ T cells from blood, taken before the transplant. The CDR3 protein: CASSPRTATDQPQHF. At the DNA level, the sequence is TGTGCCAGCAGCCCAAGGACAGCTACCGATCAGCCCCAGCATTTT.